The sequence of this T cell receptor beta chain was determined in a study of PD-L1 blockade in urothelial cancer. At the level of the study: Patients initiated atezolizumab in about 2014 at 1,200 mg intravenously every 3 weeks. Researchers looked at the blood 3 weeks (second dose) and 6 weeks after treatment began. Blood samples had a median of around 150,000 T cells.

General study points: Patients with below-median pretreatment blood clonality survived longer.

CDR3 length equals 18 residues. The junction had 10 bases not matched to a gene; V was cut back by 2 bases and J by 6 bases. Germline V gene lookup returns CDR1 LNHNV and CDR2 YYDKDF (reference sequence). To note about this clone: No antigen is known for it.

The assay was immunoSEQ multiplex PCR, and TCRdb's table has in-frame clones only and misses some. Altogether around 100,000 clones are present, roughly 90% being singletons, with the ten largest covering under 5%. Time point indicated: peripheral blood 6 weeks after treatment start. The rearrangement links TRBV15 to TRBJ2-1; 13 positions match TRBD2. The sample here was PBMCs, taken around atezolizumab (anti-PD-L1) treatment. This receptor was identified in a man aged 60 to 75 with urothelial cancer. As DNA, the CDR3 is TGTGCCACCAGCAGATTTTACCTAGGGACTAGCGGGACCAATGAGCAGTTCTTC. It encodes CATSRFYLGTSGTNEQFF.